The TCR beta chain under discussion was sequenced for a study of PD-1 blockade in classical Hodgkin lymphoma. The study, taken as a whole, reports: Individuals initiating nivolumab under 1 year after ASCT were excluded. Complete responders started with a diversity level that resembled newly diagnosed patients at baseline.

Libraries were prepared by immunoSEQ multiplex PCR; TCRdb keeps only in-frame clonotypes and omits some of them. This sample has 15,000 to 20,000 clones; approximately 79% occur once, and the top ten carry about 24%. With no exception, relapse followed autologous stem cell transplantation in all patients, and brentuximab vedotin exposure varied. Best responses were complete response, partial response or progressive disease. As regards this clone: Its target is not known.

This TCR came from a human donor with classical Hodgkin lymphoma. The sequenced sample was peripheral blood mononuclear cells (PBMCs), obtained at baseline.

CDR3: CASSLDLRVKGGISYTEAFF. The DNA of the CDR3 is TGTGCCAGCAGCTTAGATCTGAGGGTGAAGGGCGGGATTTCCTACACTGAAGCTTTCTTT. V usage is TRBV11-2 and J usage is TRBJ1-1, with D hard to call. The V gene lost 0 bases and the J gene lost 3 bases, with 26 bases spanning the gap. The CDR3 consists of 20 residues. CDR1 is SGHAT, CDR2 FQNNGV, per germline.